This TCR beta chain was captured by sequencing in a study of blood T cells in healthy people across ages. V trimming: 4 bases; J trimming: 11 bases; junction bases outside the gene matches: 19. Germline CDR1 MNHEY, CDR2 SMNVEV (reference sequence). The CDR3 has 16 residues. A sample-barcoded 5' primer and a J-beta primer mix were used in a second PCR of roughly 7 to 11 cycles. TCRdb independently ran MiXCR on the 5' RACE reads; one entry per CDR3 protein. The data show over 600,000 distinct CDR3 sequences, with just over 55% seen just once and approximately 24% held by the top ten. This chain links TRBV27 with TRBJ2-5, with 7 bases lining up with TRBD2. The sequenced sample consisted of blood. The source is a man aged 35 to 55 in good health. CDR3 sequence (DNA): TGTGCCAGCAGTTCCCCACGGACTCGCGGGAGTGAGGAGCAGTACTTC. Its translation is CASSSPRTRGSEEQYF.